This TCR beta chain came from a study of blood T cell repertoires in COVID-19. Profiling relied on immunoSEQ multiplex PCR, and the TCRdb table lists in-frame clones only, not all of them. The data show 25,000 to 35,000 clones, less than 80% seen once. This clone was seen a few times. CDR3 length equals 15 residues. Germline V gene sequence: CDR1 SGHTA, CDR2 FQGNSA. Germline trimming cut 4 bases from V and 5 bases from J; bases unmatched to any gene: 8. Input material: peripheral blood. The TCR sequence derives from a boy aged 2 to 9 with active or convalescent COVID-19. The rearrangement joins TRBV7-2 to TRBJ2-3; TRBD2 matches 8 bases. CDR3 amino acids: CASSSTSAGGDTQYF. DNA for the CDR3: TGTGCCAGCAGCTCGACTAGCGCGGGGGGAGATACGCAGTATTTT.